A selection of T cell receptor beta chains follows, all from one sample in a study of cytomegalovirus exposure and HLA in healthy donors. TCRdb's table, derived via immunoSEQ multiplex PCR, lists solely in-frame clones and lacks some. This sample has a few hundred thousand clones, with 80% found just once. Sequenced material: PBMCs. The receptors originated from a girl aged 2 to 10 in good health and CMV-seronegative. CDR3s include the opening cysteine and the closing phenylalanine or tryptophan. Fields, in order: J gene, V gene, D gene, clone size, CDR3 DNA, CDR3 protein. D genes are given only for firm matches. Rows may omit the clone size; those that give it use once, few, many or a size class.

>TRBJ2-2|TRBV5-1|TRBD2|.
TGCGCCAGCAGCTTACCAGCGGGAGGCGGGGATACCGGGGAGCTGTTTTTT
CASSLPAGGGDTGELFF
>TRBJ2-2|TRBV9|TRBD1|.
TGTGCCAGCAGCGCGAATTCCGGGACAGGGGTTACCGGGGAGCTGTTTTTT
CASSANSGTGVTGELFF
>TRBJ1-5|TRBV2|TRBD1|few
TGTGCCAGCAGCGGGATTACAGGGGGCGGTCAGCCCCAGCATTTT
CASSGITGGGQPQHF
>TRBJ2-2|TRBV19|TRBD2|.
TGTGCCAGTAGTATTGGTGGGGGGGACCCCGGGGAGCTGTTTTTT
CASSIGGGDPGELFF
>TRBJ1-1|TRBV5-5|.|.
TGTGCCAGCAGCCTGCGGCGGGTTCGGCGGGACACTGAAGCTTTCTTT
CASSLRRVRRDTEAFF
>TRBJ2-7|TRBV28|.|.
TGTGCCAGCAGTCCCCCGGACTTGGAGCAGTACTTC
CASSPPDLEQYF
>TRBJ2-1|TRBV7-9|TRBD2|.
TGTGCCAGCAGGCCTACTAGCGGATCCTACAATGAGCAGTTCTTC
CASRPTSGSYNEQFF
>TRBJ1-1|TRBV28|TRBD1|.
TGTGCCAGCAGTTGGAGGGGGCGGACGTGGGACACTGAAGCTTTCTTT
CASSWRGRTWDTEAFF
>TRBJ2-4|TRBV6-6|TRBD1|.
TGTGCCAGCAGCGCCGGGACAGGCCACATTCAGTACTTC
CASSAGTGHIQYF
>TRBJ2-7|TRBV5-4|TRBD2|.
TGTGCCAGCAGCTCATCACCGGGACTAATAATCTACGAGCAGTACTTC
CASSSSPGLIIYEQYF
>TRBJ1-5|TRBV6-6|.|.
TGTGCCAGCAGTTCCCGACAGGAAGATCAGCCCCAGCATTTT
CASSSRQEDQPQHF
>TRBJ2-1|TRBV7-6|.|once
TGTGCCAGCAGCTTAAGACTGACCCGTGGCGATGAGCAGTTCTTC
CASSLRLTRGDEQFF
>TRBJ2-5|TRBV30|.|.
TGTGCCTGGTCGACAAGAGACAGACAAGAGACCCAGTACTTC
CAWSTRDRQETQYF
>TRBJ2-7|TRBV6-1|TRBD1|once
TGTGCCAGCAGTGTCGACAGGGGGGGAGAGGAGCAGTACTTC
CASSVDRGGEEQYF
>TRBJ2-1|TRBV27|TRBD2|.
TGTGCCAGCAGTGGACTAGCGCCCTACAATGAGCAGTTCTTC
CASSGLAPYNEQFF
>TRBJ2-3|TRBV27|TRBD2|.
TGTGCCAGCAGTTTCCTCGGTCGGGAGGGGGCAGATACGCAGTATTTT
CASSFLGREGADTQYF
>TRBJ2-5|TRBV5-1|TRBD1|.
TGCGCCAGCAGCTTTGGGGACAGCCAAGAGACCCAGTACTTC
CASSFGDSQETQYF
>TRBJ2-1|TRBV6-4|.|.
TGTGCCAGCAGTGTCTCGGGGCAGGGAAGGAATGAGCAGTTCTTC
CASSVSGQGRNEQFF
>TRBJ1-1|TRBV7-2|.|.
TGTGCCAGCAGCTTAGAGCAGCGCTACACTGAAGCTTTCTTT
CASSLEQRYTEAFF
>TRBJ2-1|TRBV27|TRBD2|.
TGTGCCAGCAGTGAGGGACTAGCGGGAGTGGATGAGCAGTTCTTC
CASSEGLAGVDEQFF
>TRBJ2-3|TRBV27|TRBD2|.
TGTGCCAGCAGCCCCTCCGCTAGCGGGGGGGACTTAGATACGCAGTATTTT
CASSPSASGGDLDTQYF
>TRBJ1-1|TRBV7-6|TRBD1|.
TGTGCCAGCAGCTTAATCCCAGGGGGTGGGGGCACTGAAGCTTTCTTT
CASSLIPGGGGTEAFF
>TRBJ1-1|TRBV5-4|.|.
TGTGCCAGCAGCGCCGGGACTACGGAAGCTTTCTTT
CASSAGTTEAFF
>TRBJ1-5|TRBV28|.|.
TGTGCCAGCAGGGTACAGGGTTTGAATCAGCCCCAGCATTTT
CASRVQGLNQPQHF
>TRBJ1-5|TRBV1|.|.
TGCACCAGCAAGGTACTATGGAGGCCCCAGCATTTT
CTSKVLWRPQHF
>TRBJ2-1|TRBV5-4|TRBD2|.
TGTGCCAGCAGCTTGTGGGGACTAGCGCAGAACAATGAGCAGTTCTTC
CASSLWGLAQNNEQFF
>TRBJ1-2|TRBV25-1|.|.
TGTGCCAGCAGTGGGGGCGCGTATGGCTACACCTTC
CASSGGAYGYTF
>TRBJ2-7|TRBV5-1|.|.
TGCGCCAGCAGCCCAAGGGTGGACTCCTTTGGCGAGCAGTACTTC
CASSPRVDSFGEQYF
>TRBJ2-1|TRBV30|TRBD2|once
TGTGCCTGGAGTGGCGGGAGCCTCTTTGAGCAGTTCTTC
CAWSGGSLFEQFF
>TRBJ1-4|TRBV4-1|TRBD1|.
TGCGCCAGCAGCCAAGGTTGGACAGGGGGTTTGCTAGGGACTAATGAAAAACTGTTTTTT
CASSQGWTGGLLGTNEKLFF
>TRBJ2-1|TRBV7-2|.|.
TGTGCCAGCAGCTTAGCCCTACCCCGGGGGAATGAGCAGTTCTTC
CASSLALPRGNEQFF
>TRBJ1-5|TRBV30|.|few
TGTGCCTGGAGTGAGACATTACAATCAGGTCAGCCCCAGCATTTT
CAWSETLQSGQPQHF
>TRBJ2-7|TRBV5-4|TRBD1|.
TGTGCCAGCAGCACAGGGGGCCGTACCTACGAGCAGTACTTC
CASSTGGRTYEQYF
>TRBJ2-2|TRBV9|.|.
TGTGCCAGCAGCAAGGACGGGATTAGTAGGGCCGGGGAGCTGTTTTTT
CASSKDGISRAGELFF
>TRBJ2-7|TRBV27|TRBD2|.
TGTGCCAGCAGAAGGACTAGCGGGAGGAAAAGTCTCGAGCAGTACTTC
CASRRTSGRKSLEQYF
>TRBJ1-4|TRBV10-3|TRBD1|.
TGTGCCAGTCGGGACAGGGGCGAAAAACTGTTTTTT
CASRDRGEKLFF
>TRBJ2-7|TRBV28|.|.
TGTGCCAGCACCGTTTGGCAGGGGGGCCTCTACGAGCAGTACTTC
CASTVWQGGLYEQYF
>TRBJ2-3|TRBV5-8|.|.
TGTGCCAGCAGACTTTTACCGGGGGGCCAGGCAGATACGCAGTATTTT
CASRLLPGGQADTQYF
>TRBJ2-5|TRBV11-2|TRBD2|.
TGTGCCAGCAGCTTAGAGAGTGCGGGGGGCGGGGAGACCCAGTACTTC
CASSLESAGGGETQYF
>TRBJ1-2|TRBV13|TRBD1|.
TGTGCCAGCAGCCTTGGACAGGGAAATAACTATGGCTACACCTTC
CASSLGQGNNYGYTF
>TRBJ2-5|TRBV28|.|.
TGTGCCAGCAGTTTTGACTTCGGGGAGACCCAGTACTTC
CASSFDFGETQYF
>TRBJ2-5|TRBV27|.|.
TGTGCCAGCAGCGTAGGGGGTCGGGAGACCCAGTACTTC
CASSVGGRETQYF
>TRBJ2-1|TRBV13|TRBD1|.
TGTGCCAGCAGCTTAGGGGACAGGCGTAATGAGCAGTTCTTC
CASSLGDRRNEQFF
>TRBJ1-3|TRBV6-1|TRBD1|once
TGTGCCAGCAGTGAAAGGGGACAGGGCTCTGGAAACACCATATATTTT
CASSERGQGSGNTIYF